This T cell receptor beta chain derives from a study of cytomegalovirus exposure and HLA in healthy donors. Broader study findings: Common viral pathogens seemed to be connected with several of the most significant clusters, according to a later analysis. Most of the CMV-associated TCR beta chains (in a later analysis) appeared to be HLA-restricted. Based on reports, TCR beta sequences accurately predicted HLA-A and HLA-B alleles for most subjects. Cytomegalovirus-associated status was assigned to 164 TCR beta chains.

Researchers ran the PCR with 60 Vbeta and 13 Jbeta primers. Only in-frame clones appear in the TCRdb table, and some are missing; sequencing was by immunoSEQ multiplex PCR. Found here are under 200,000 clones, around 84% of them singletons; the top ten hold under 4%. This CDR3 comprises 15 residues. V was clipped by 3 bases and J by 8 bases; unmatched bases: 7. Germline V gives CDR1 SGDLS, CDR2 YYNGEE. Note on this clone: Its specificity is unknown.

The clonotype originates from a woman between 40 and 50 years old in good health and CMV-seronegative. What was sequenced was PBMCs. This chain joins TRBV9 and TRBJ2-5; 13 bases are a match to TRBD2. CDR3 DNA: TGTGCCAGCAGCGCGGTCGGACTAGCGGGGGAAACCCAGTACTTC. Its protein product is CASSAVGLAGETQYF.